Here is one T cell receptor (beta chain) with its context. What it binds is unknown. The method was immunoSEQ multiplex PCR; TCRdb's version includes in-frame clones alone and lacks a portion of them. The sample includes roughly 12,000 clones, about 69% of them seen just once. The junction had 10 bases not matched to a gene; V was cut back by 5 bases and J by 4 bases. There are 15 residues in the CDR3. Germline assignment: CDR1 SGDLS and CDR2 YYNGEE. Peripheral blood came from all dose cohorts at three timepoints. This sample stems from a study of OX40 agonist ivuxolimab in advanced cancers. Study-wide background: Across the patients, intravenous ivuxolimab was delivered every 2 weeks at 0.01 to 10 mg/kg. Findings and caveats of the study: At doses 0.1 to 3.0 mg/kg, CD4+ and CD8+ clones expanded.

The sample was CD4+ or CD8+ T cells sorted from blood, taken in a trial of the OX40 agonist ivuxolimab. The clonotype originates from an adult with an advanced solid tumor such as melanoma, head and neck, liver or kidney cancer. The chain recombines TRBV9 with TRBJ2-7; 9 nucleotides line up with TRBD2. In DNA, the CDR3 is TGTGCCAGCAGTCTTTCAGCGGGGGGACGTTACGAGCAGTACTTC. Its translation: CASSLSAGGRYEQYF.